The rows below give T cell receptor beta chains drawn from one sample of a study. One entry per CDR3 protein, called by TCRdb with MiXCR from the 5' RACE reads. The profile covers about 41,000 distinct CDR3 sequences, with roughly 29% appearing a single time and around 3.5% taken by the ten largest. Material for sequencing was memory CD4+ T cells sorted from a lymph node. These receptors were taken from a female donor with breast cancer. CDR3s include the opening cysteine and the closing phenylalanine or tryptophan. The D gene is left open where the match is weak. Clone size, where shown, is once, few, many, or a class for clones that have expanded.

15	TRBJ2-1	TRBV6-1	-	-	CASSDPSLPYIEQFF	TGTGCCAGCAGTGATCCTAGCTTACCATACATTGAGCAGTTCTTC
17	TRBJ1-3	TRBV12-3/TRBV12-4	-	-	CASSLQAGKSSGNTIYF	TGTGCCAGCAGTTTACAGGCCGGGAAGAGCTCTGGAAACACCATATATTTT
13	TRBJ2-7	TRBV5-1	-	-	CASSFGSTYEQYF	TGCGCCAGCAGCTTCGGATCCACCTACGAGCAGTACTTC
14	TRBJ2-5	TRBV20-1	-	-	CSARPNGGRETQYF	TGCAGTGCTAGACCAAACGGGGGCCGGGAGACCCAGTACTTC
13	TRBJ2-1	TRBV24-1	few	TRBD2	CATGLASYNEQFF	TGTGCCACCGGACTAGCTTCCTACAATGAGCAGTTCTTC
15	TRBJ1-1	TRBV7-6	-	TRBD1	CASSPGTGGETEAFF	TGTGCCAGCAGCCCCGGGACAGGCGGGGAGACTGAAGCTTTCTTT
12	TRBJ1-5	TRBV12-3/TRBV12-4	-	-	CASSLLDQPQHF	TGTGCCAGCAGTTTATTGGATCAGCCCCAGCATTTT
16	TRBJ2-1	TRBV3-1	-	TRBD2	CASSQTSGSPTNEQFF	TGTGCCAGCAGCCAAACTAGCGGGAGCCCCACCAATGAGCAGTTCTTC
16	TRBJ2-2	TRBV27	-	-	CASSFSGVGHTGELFF	TGTGCCAGCAGTTTTTCCGGGGTGGGGCACACCGGGGAGCTGTTTTTT
11	TRBJ1-5	TRBV3-1	many	-	CASSQGGPQHF	TGTGCCAGCAGCCAAGGTGGACCCCAGCATTTT
14	TRBJ2-3	TRBV7-2	few	-	CASSLELADRMQYF	TGTGCCAGCAGCTTAGAACTAGCGGACAGGATGCAGTATTTT
11	TRBJ1-1	TRBV21-1	many	-	CASSRRTEAFF	TGTGCCAGCAGCAGGCGTACTGAAGCTTTCTTT
16	TRBJ1-6	TRBV9	few	TRBD1	CASSTTGGSYNSPLHF	TGTGCCAGCAGCACGACAGGGGGATCCTATAATTCACCCCTCCACTTT
10	TRBJ2-1	TRBV29-1	many	-	CSVYGGEQFF	TGCAGCGTCTACGGGGGTGAGCAGTTCTTC
13	TRBJ1-6	TRBV12-3/TRBV12-4	few	-	CASGGRNNSPLHF	TGTGCCAGCGGGGGACGGAATAATTCACCCCTCCACTTT
14	TRBJ2-5	TRBV29-1	-	TRBD1	CSVEGQGSEETQYF	TGCAGCGTTGAAGGACAGGGTTCCGAAGAGACCCAGTACTTC
15	TRBJ2-5	TRBV27	-	-	CASSFTPRVRETQYF	TGTGCCAGCAGTTTTACCCCACGAGTTAGAGAGACCCAGTACTTC
17	TRBJ2-2	TRBV7-3	few	TRBD2	CASSSTLSGRATGELFF	TGTGCCAGCAGCTCAACACTTAGCGGGAGGGCCACCGGGGAGCTGTTTTTT
12	TRBJ2-7	TRBV7-9	-	-	CASSSVNYEQYF	TGTGCCAGCAGCTCCGTGAACTACGAGCAGTACTTC
15	TRBJ2-7	TRBV7-3	-	TRBD1	CASSLTGTGSYEQYF	TGTGCCAGCAGCTTAACTGGGACAGGGTCCTACGAGCAGTACTTC
14	TRBJ2-7	TRBV7-2	many	TRBD2	CASRPSGGSYEQYF	TGTGCCAGTAGACCCAGCGGGGGTTCCTACGAGCAGTACTTC
11	TRBJ2-1	TRBV5-6	-	-	CASSLVGAQFF	TGTGCCAGCAGCTTGGTCGGTGCGCAGTTCTTC
18	TRBJ2-6	TRBV2	once	-	CASSERVADLSGANVLTF	TGTGCCAGCAGTGAGAGGGTAGCGGATCTCTCTGGGGCCAACGTCCTGACTTTC
13	TRBJ2-3	TRBV7-3	-	-	CASSLSSTDTQYF	TGTGCCAGCAGCTTGTCCAGCACAGATACGCAGTATTTT
14	TRBJ1-4	TRBV10-3	many	-	CAIRQTPGDEKLFF	TGTGCCATCAGGCAGACACCGGGGGACGAAAAACTGTTTTTT
15	TRBJ1-5	TRBV6-1	-	TRBD1	CASRGGQGVFQPQHF	TGTGCCAGCAGGGGCGGACAGGGGGTTTTTCAGCCCCAGCATTTT
15	TRBJ1-3	TRBV7-8	-	TRBD1	CASSLVRTGRNTIYF	TGTGCCAGCAGCTTAGTTCGGACAGGGCGAAACACCATATATTTT
13	TRBJ2-7	TRBV5-1	-	-	CASSSGAPYEQYF	TGCGCCAGCAGCTCCGGGGCCCCCTACGAGCAGTACTTC
14	TRBJ1-3	TRBV9	few	-	CASSVGDSGNTIYF	TGTGCCAGCAGCGTTGGAGACTCTGGAAACACCATATATTTT
15	TRBJ2-3	TRBV3-1	few	TRBD2	CASSHGGRRTDTQYF	TGTGCCAGCAGCCATGGCGGGAGAAGGACAGATACGCAGTATTTT